The clone carrying this T cell receptor (beta chain) was recorded at least ten times. Its specificity is not known. The CDR3 contains 13 residues. Trimming removed 3 bases from V and 2 bases from J, with 7 bases in between. Germline V CDR1 and CDR2: MNHNS, SASEGT. This specimen comes from a study of T-cell reconstitution after alpha-beta-depleted transplantation in children. Whole-study results and caveats: A year post-transplant, T-cell counts and diversity derived mostly from newly produced T cells. Some patients' high day-60 TCRbeta diversity was traced to surviving recipient T cells and thymic progenitors. Several hundred rapidly expanded clones from non-depleted graft cells reportedly supplied alpha-beta T cells about two months post-transplant.

For TCRbeta, the library was prepared with unique molecular identifiers. MiXCR, applied by TCRdb to the PCR reads, yields one record per CDR3 protein. Seen here are around 670,000 distinct CDR3 sequences, 10% to 15% observed once, and the top ten hold 0.65% to 0.9%. The rearrangement uses TRBV6-1 and TRBJ2-5; D not certain. This TCR was recovered from a girl aged 2 to 9 with congenital amegakaryocytic thrombocytopenia, due to receive a stem cell transplant. Sequencing was performed on PBMCs, taken before TCRalphabeta/CD19-depleted stem cell transplant. Here the CDR3 reads CASSDLLQETQYF. The CDR3 nucleotides are TGTGCCAGCAGTGATCTTTTACAAGAGACCCAGTACTTC.